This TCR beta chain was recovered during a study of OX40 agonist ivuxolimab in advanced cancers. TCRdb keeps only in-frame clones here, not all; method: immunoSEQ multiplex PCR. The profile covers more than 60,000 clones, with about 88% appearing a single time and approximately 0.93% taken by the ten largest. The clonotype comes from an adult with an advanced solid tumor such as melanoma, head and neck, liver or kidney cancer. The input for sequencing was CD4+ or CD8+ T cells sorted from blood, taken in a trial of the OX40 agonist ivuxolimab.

The CDR3 region has the DNA TGTGCCAGCAGCCGTATCGGCAAAAACATTCAGTACTTC. Amino acids: CASSRIGKNIQYF. The chain recombines TRBV7-2 with TRBJ2-4; D ambiguous. V lost 5 bases and J lost 3, with 8 bases in between. The CDR3 loop spans 13 amino acids. CDR1 and CDR2 from the germline V gene are SGHTA and FQGNSA.